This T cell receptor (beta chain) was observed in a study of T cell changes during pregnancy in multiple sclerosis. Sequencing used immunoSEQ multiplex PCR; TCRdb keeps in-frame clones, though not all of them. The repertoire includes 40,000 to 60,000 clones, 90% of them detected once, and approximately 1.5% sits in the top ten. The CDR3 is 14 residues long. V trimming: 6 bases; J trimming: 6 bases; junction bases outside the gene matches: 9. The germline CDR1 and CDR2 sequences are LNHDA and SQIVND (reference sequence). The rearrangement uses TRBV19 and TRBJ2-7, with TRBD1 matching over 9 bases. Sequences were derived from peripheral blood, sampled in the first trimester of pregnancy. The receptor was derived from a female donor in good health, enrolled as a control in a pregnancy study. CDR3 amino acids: CASSPQGARFEQYF. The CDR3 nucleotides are TGTGCCAGTAGCCCACAGGGGGCGCGTTTCGAGCAGTACTTC.